These 20 T cell receptor beta chains originate from one sample sequenced in a study of cytomegalovirus exposure and HLA in healthy donors. This PCR relied on a set of 60 Vbeta primers and 13 Jbeta primers. Data came from immunoSEQ multiplex PCR; TCRdb stores just in-frame clones and leaves some out. The data show about 130,000 clones, 80% seen once. The sample comprised PBMCs. Receptors were obtained from a female donor in good health and CMV-seronegative.

The V gene is TRBV7-8, the J gene TRBJ2-3; possibly TRBD2 for D (5 bases). This CDR3 region has 15 residues. With 4 bases removed from V and 5 bases from J, the gap between germline ends came to 16 bases. Per germline, CDR1 SGHVS and CDR2 FQNEAQ. In DNA, the CDR3 is TGTGCCAGCAGCTCAAATTTCTTCCGGGGAGATACGCAGTATTTT. Its translation: CASSSNFFRGDTQYF.

The chain joins TRBV11-2 to TRBJ2-5, with 10 bases lining up with TRBD2. The V and J ends lost 1 base and 3 bases, in that order; junction bases with no gene match: 14. The CDR3 runs to 19 residues. In germline, CDR1 is SGHAT, CDR2 FQNNGV. In DNA, the CDR3 is TGTGCCAGCAGCTTAGTTCCCCTGATGACCGGACTAGCGGAAGAGACCCAGTACTTC. Translating it yields CASSLVPLMTGLAEETQYF.

J is TRBJ1-5 and V is TRBV7-9; D possibly corresponds to TRBD1 (5 bases). V was pared by 3 bases and J by 6 bases, with 12 bases between. This CDR3 is built from 14 residues. CDR1 is SEHNR and CDR2 is FQNEAQ in the germline V gene (reference sequence). The CDR3 bases are TGTGCCAGCAGCTTGACGGGGGTTGGTCAGCCCCAGCATTTT. Translating gives CASSLTGVGQPQHF.

CDR3 DNA sequence: TGTGCCAGCAGCCCAGGCGACTGGGGACTAGCTGGAGAGACCCAGTACTTC. Translation gives CASSPGDWGLAGETQYF. The chain joins TRBV7-9 to TRBJ2-5; 9 bases agree with TRBD2. This CDR3 has 17 amino acids. Germline V gives CDR1 SEHNR, CDR2 FQNEAQ (reference sequence). The ends lost 5 bases at V and 4 bases at J; junction bases unmatched: 14.

The chain employs TRBV5-1 and TRBJ2-2, with 9 bases that match TRBD1. This CDR3 comprises 18 residues. Germline CDR1 and CDR2: SGHRS and YFSETQ. After removal of 0 bases from V and 10 bases from J, the junction contained 16 bases not matched to a gene. The CDR3: CASSLVYRDREDPLELFF. CDR3 sequence (DNA): TGCGCCAGCAGCTTGGTTTATAGGGACAGGGAGGACCCGCTGGAGCTGTTTTTT. The full variable domain, its missing parts supplied by reference TRBV5-1 and TRBJ2-2, is KAGVTQTPRYLIKTRGQQVTLSCSPISGHRSVSWYQQTPGQGLQFLFEYFSETQRNKGNFPGRFSGRQFSNSRSEMNVSTLELGDSALYLCASSLVYRDREDPLELFFGEGSRLTVL.

The chain employs TRBV7-8 and TRBJ2-7; 10 bases fit TRBD2. CDR1 SGHVS and CDR2 FQNEAQ come from the germline V gene. There are 16 residues in the CDR3. Unmatched junction bases numbered 5, after V lost 1 base and J lost 2 bases. The CDR3 bases are TGTGCCAGCAGCTTAGGTCCCCTAGCGGGAGCCTACGAGCAGTACTTC. It translates to CASSLGPLAGAYEQYF.

V gene TRBV7-9 combines with J gene TRBJ2-7; TRBD1 matches at 9 bases. The germline V gene has CDR1 SEHNR and CDR2 FQNEAQ (reference sequence). The CDR3 consists of 12 residues. The V and J ends lost 8 bases and 1 base, in that order; junction bases with no gene match: 0. CDR3 sequence (DNA): TGTGCCAGCGGACAGGGGTCCTACGAGCAGTACTTC. This sequence encodes CASGQGSYEQYF.

The sample holds a few counts of this clone. The rearrangement joins TRBV6-5 to TRBJ1-2; D is possibly TRBD1 (6 bases). Trimming shortened V by 10 bases and J by 6 bases, and 9 bases separated the two germline ends. This CDR3 has 10 residues. Germline-derived CDR1 and CDR2 are MNHEY and SVGAGI. This CDR3 reads CATRGDGYTF. The CDR3 nucleotides are TGTGCCACCAGGGGAGATGGCTACACCTTC.

J is TRBJ1-4 and V is TRBV7-9, with 10 bases that match TRBD1. V lost 1 base, J lost 3 bases, and 2 bases stayed unmatched. Per the germline V gene, CDR1 is SEHNR and CDR2 is FQNEAQ (reference sequence). The CDR3 is 16 amino acids. CDR3 nucleotide sequence: TGTGCCAGCAGCTTAGGGGACAGGGGACCTAATGAAAAACTGTTTTTT. Amino acids: CASSLGDRGPNEKLFF.

This chain connects TRBV19 to TRBJ1-5; D unresolved. Germline values: CDR1 LNHDA, CDR2 SQIVND (reference sequence). V lost 8 bases and J lost 5, with 22 bases in between. The CDR3 extends over 16 amino acids. The CDR3 DNA follows: TGTGCCAGTGCGCCATGGCGGGGAAGTCCCTATCAGCCCCAGCATTTT. Translation gives CASAPWRGSPYQPQHF.

This rearrangement joins TRBV5-6 to TRBJ1-1; D possibly corresponds to TRBD1 (5 bases). V was pared by 6 bases and J by 7 bases, with 16 bases between. Germline assignment: CDR1 SGHDT and CDR2 YYEEEE. The CDR3 has 13 amino acids. The CDR3 loop reads CASTLGRGGEAFF. The CDR3 region has the DNA TGTGCCAGCACCCTAGGACGGGGGGGTGAAGCTTTCTTT.

The V call is TRBV10-2, the J call TRBJ1-5, with TRBD1 matching 7 bases. This CDR3 spans 15 amino acids. V lost 6 bases and J lost 0; bases outside the gene matches: 5. Germline V lookup: CDR1 WSHSY, CDR2 SAAADI. CDR3 residues: CASSPGQTSNQPQHF. Written as DNA, the CDR3 is TGCGCCAGCAGCCCGGGACAGACTAGCAATCAGCCCCAGCATTTT.

This clone was counted between two and nine times. V is TRBV28 and J is TRBJ2-7; the D gene is possibly TRBD2 (8 bases). Trimming pared 2 bases from V and 2 bases from J, leaving 13 bases between. The CDR3 covers 15 residues. Germline V gene data show CDR1 as MDHEN and CDR2 as SYDVKM. The CDR3 bases are TGTGCCAGCAGTTTAGGCGGGGGGACAGCCTACGAGCAGTACTTC. This translates into CASSLGGGTAYEQYF.

This chain's CDR3 is CASSWGTGASYEQYF. The CDR3 nucleotides are TGCGCCAGCAGCTGGGGGACAGGGGCGTCCTACGAGCAGTACTTC. The chain employs TRBV5-1 and TRBJ2-7, with 10 positions matching TRBD1. Germline V CDR1 and CDR2: SGHRS, YFSETQ. The CDR3 has 15 residues. The V and J ends lost 3 bases and 1 base, in that order; junction bases with no gene match: 4.

This clone has only a few counts. This chain connects TRBV7-3 to TRBJ1-4; D possibly corresponds to TRBD1 (5 bases). V was trimmed by 5 bases and J by 11 bases, leaving 15 bases between them. The germline CDR1 and CDR2 sequences are SGHTA and FQGTGA. The CDR3 runs to 13 residues. This CDR3 is CASSPYTGGKLFF. CDR3 nucleotide sequence: TGTGCCAGCAGCCCTTACACGGGGGGGAAACTGTTTTTT. Full variable domain (outside the CDR3, taken from reference TRBV7-3 and TRBJ1-4): GAGVSQTPSNKVTEKGKYVELRCDPISGHTALYWYRQSLGQGPEFLIYFQGTGAADDSGLPNDRFFAVRPEGSVSTLKIQRTERGDSAVYLCASSPYTGGKLFFGSGTQLSVL.

V gene TRBV9 combines with J gene TRBJ2-2; 10 bases are shared with TRBD1. V shed 3 bases, J shed 5 bases, and the junction held 4 bases outside the gene matches. The CDR3 is 15 amino acids. Germline values: CDR1 SGDLS, CDR2 YYNGEE. CDR3 bases: TGTGCCAGCAGCGCCAGACAGGGGGCAACCGGGGAGCTGTTTTTT. This translates into CASSARQGATGELFF.

Concerning this clone itself: The sample has other DNA sequences that encode this CDR3 too. The chain combines TRBV5-4 with TRBJ1-2; 7 nucleotides line up with TRBD1. The V gene end was trimmed by 0 bases and the J gene end by 4 bases; junction bases not matched to a gene: 0. Germline CDR1 SGHNT, CDR2 YYREEE (reference sequence). There are 13 residues in the CDR3. CDR3 sequence (DNA): TGTGCCAGCAGCTTGGCAGGGGGCTATGGCTACACCTTC. Translated: CASSLAGGYGYTF.

The chain links TRBV7-6 to TRBJ1-1, with TRBD1 matching over 7 bases. The CDR3 spans 13 residues. Trimming took 4 bases from V and 1 from J; bases not matched to a gene: 0. Germline CDR1 SGHVS, CDR2 FNYEAQ. The CDR3 region is CASSWTGNTEAFF. CDR3 bases: TGTGCCAGCAGCTGGACAGGGAACACTGAAGCTTTCTTT.

CDR3 protein: CATLDRGNGYTF. CDR3 nucleotide sequence: TGTGCCACCCTCGACAGGGGTAACGGCTACACCTTC. The chain employs TRBV6-6 and TRBJ1-2; 8 positions match TRBD1. Looked up from germline, CDR1 is MNHNY and CDR2 is SVGAGI (reference sequence). This CDR3 is 12 amino acids long. V trimming: 10 bases; J trimming: 8 bases; junction bases outside the gene matches: 9.

The V and J genes are TRBV6-5 and TRBJ2-7, with a tentative D call TRBD1 (5 bases). Germline CDR1 is MNHEY and CDR2 is SVGAGI. V lost 0 bases to trimming and J lost 6 bases, with 9 bases between them. This CDR3 spans 13 amino acids. As DNA, the CDR3 is TGTGCCAGCAGTTACTCGGGGCCGGCCGAGCAGTACTTC. It encodes CASSYSGPAEQYF.